This is a list of T cell receptor beta chains from one sample in a study of cytomegalovirus exposure and HLA in healthy donors. The assay was immunoSEQ multiplex PCR, and TCRdb's table has in-frame clones only and misses some. The sample has approximately 160,000 clones, roughly 79% seen once; the top ten hold around 1%. The specimen was PBMCs. These receptors were collected from a woman in her forties in good health and CMV-seronegative. The CDR3 runs from the conserved cysteine through the conserved F or W. The order of the fields is CDR3 protein, V gene, CDR3 length, J gene, clone size. Size is stated for part of the rows, as once, few or many counts, or as a class when the clone is expanded.

cdr3_aa: CASTETGSITDTQYF; v_call: TRBV9; cdr3_length: 15; j_call: TRBJ2-3; clone_size: once
cdr3_aa: CSFDGGLGRPSYEQYF; v_call: TRBV29-1; cdr3_length: 16; j_call: TRBJ2-7; clone_size: .
cdr3_aa: CASSLVIDTQYF; v_call: TRBV7-2; cdr3_length: 12; j_call: TRBJ2-3; clone_size: .
cdr3_aa: CASSFGRATQETQYF; v_call: TRBV11-1; cdr3_length: 15; j_call: TRBJ2-5; clone_size: .
cdr3_aa: CASSEGRGPGNTIYF; v_call: TRBV6-1; cdr3_length: 15; j_call: TRBJ1-3; clone_size: .
cdr3_aa: CASRQREVVETQYF; v_call: TRBV2; cdr3_length: 14; j_call: TRBJ2-5; clone_size: few
cdr3_aa: CASMATSANYGYTF; v_call: TRBV2; cdr3_length: 14; j_call: TRBJ1-2; clone_size: .
cdr3_aa: CATSTLAGSTDTQYF; v_call: TRBV15; cdr3_length: 15; j_call: TRBJ2-3; clone_size: few
cdr3_aa: CASSPAGISYNEQFF; v_call: TRBV6-5; cdr3_length: 15; j_call: TRBJ2-1; clone_size: few
cdr3_aa: CASSEVGGYTDTQYF; v_call: TRBV2; cdr3_length: 15; j_call: TRBJ2-3; clone_size: .
cdr3_aa: CASSSSGTGFQETQYF; v_call: TRBV6-5; cdr3_length: 16; j_call: TRBJ2-5; clone_size: .
cdr3_aa: CASSLGSGEKLFF; v_call: TRBV5-1; cdr3_length: 13; j_call: TRBJ1-4; clone_size: .
cdr3_aa: CASSPPRTSGNYNEQFF; v_call: TRBV19; cdr3_length: 17; j_call: TRBJ2-1; clone_size: .
cdr3_aa: CTSSQDESSGPYEQYF; v_call: TRBV1; cdr3_length: 16; j_call: TRBJ2-7; clone_size: .
cdr3_aa: CASSSSGQGRVNTEAFF; v_call: TRBV27; cdr3_length: 17; j_call: TRBJ1-1; clone_size: .
cdr3_aa: CASRDYQETQYF; v_call: TRBV28; cdr3_length: 12; j_call: TRBJ2-5; clone_size: .
cdr3_aa: CASSYPPLLRREVVYNEQFF; v_call: TRBV28; cdr3_length: 20; j_call: TRBJ2-1; clone_size: .
cdr3_aa: CASERGLAGKEETQYF; v_call: TRBV12-5; cdr3_length: 16; j_call: TRBJ2-5; clone_size: .
cdr3_aa: CASTSDTPLYGYTF; v_call: TRBV28; cdr3_length: 14; j_call: TRBJ1-2; clone_size: .
cdr3_aa: CASSHGGVSYEQYF; v_call: TRBV28; cdr3_length: 14; j_call: TRBJ2-7; clone_size: .
cdr3_aa: CASSEGGGSYEQYF; v_call: TRBV6-1; cdr3_length: 14; j_call: TRBJ2-7; clone_size: .
cdr3_aa: CATRKGQPNTGELFF; v_call: TRBV15; cdr3_length: 15; j_call: TRBJ2-2; clone_size: .